This T cell receptor (beta chain) was observed in a study of blood T cell repertoires in COVID-19. Overall study: The analysed material was cDNA or gDNA that came from T cells, B-cell-depleted T cells, or PBMCs.

CDR1 DFQATT and CDR2 SNEGSKA come from the germline V gene (reference sequence). The CDR3 sequence is 10 residues long. Trimming took off 5 bases at V and 8 bases at J, with 9 bases between the two ends. Clinical history reported by participants formed the basis on which cohorts were assigned. Profiled with immunoSEQ multiplex PCR; TCRdb holds only in-frame clones, not every one. The sample shows about 240,000 clones, about 90% of them seen only once. This receptor was identified in a woman aged 40 to 50 with acute COVID-19. Sample: PBMCs or T cells enriched from blood (not recorded which). V is TRBV20-1 and J is TRBJ2-5, with TRBD2 as a possible D gene (5 bases). CDR3 residues: CSAGSSTQYF. In DNA form, the CDR3 reads TGCAGTGCTGGGAGTTCAACCCAGTACTTC.